Each of the 17 T cell receptor beta chains below was sequenced from the same sample in a study of blood T cell repertoires in COVID-19. TCRdb keeps only in-frame clones here, not all; method: immunoSEQ multiplex PCR. The sample yields 180,000 or so clones, around 83% seen once. The material sequenced was peripheral blood. These receptors all come from a woman aged 60-75 years with acute or convalescent COVID-19.

The chain combines TRBV7-6 with TRBJ1-6; D ambiguous. Trimming stripped 2 bases from V and 8 bases from J, with 13 bases between. Per germline, CDR1 SGHVS and CDR2 FNYEAQ. The CDR3 extends over 15 amino acids. DNA of the CDR3: TGTGCCAGCAGCTTACGGCTAGGTCGAGATTCACCCCTCCACTTT. It translates to CASSLRLGRDSPLHF. Full variable domain (missing parts from reference TRBV7-6 and TRBJ1-6): GAGVSQSPRYKVTKRGQDVALRCDPISGHVSLYWYRQALGQGPEFLTYFNYEAQQDKSGLPNDRFSAERPEGSISTLTIQRTEQRDSAMYRCASSLRLGRDSPLHFGNGTRLTVT.

V is TRBV19 and J is TRBJ2-1; 7 positions agree with TRBD2. Germline V gene sequence: CDR1 LNHDA, CDR2 SQIVND (reference sequence). J gave up 1 base and V 3 bases, and 9 bases lay outside the gene matches. The CDR3 loop spans 17 amino acids. The CDR3 region has the DNA TGTGCCAGTAGTATTACCCCTAGCGGCTCATCCTACAATGAGCAGTTCTTC. Encoded protein: CASSITPSGSSYNEQFF.

The CDR3 loop is CASSSLQGDLYNEQFF. The CDR3 DNA follows: TGTGCCAGCAGTTCGCTTCAGGGGGATCTCTACAATGAGCAGTTCTTC. The chain uses TRBV7-9 and TRBJ2-1; 7 nucleotides line up with TRBD1. From germline, CDR1 is SEHNR and CDR2 FQNEAQ (reference sequence). After removal of 6 bases from V and 3 bases from J, the junction contained 11 bases not matched to a gene. There are 16 residues in the CDR3.

The genes are TRBV6-1 and TRBJ1-1; a weak D match, TRBD1 (6 bases). Trimming took off 4 bases at V and 1 base at J, with 10 bases between the two ends. Germline CDR1 reads MNHNS; CDR2 reads SASEGT. The CDR3 contains 14 residues. The CDR3, as DNA: TGTGCCAGCAGTGCCCAGACAGGGAACACTGAAGCTTTCTTT. Its protein is CASSAQTGNTEAFF.

The rearrangement uses TRBV6-2 or TRBV6-3 and TRBJ1-5, with D maybe TRBD1 (6 bases). This CDR3 comprises 12 residues. Germline values: CDR1 MNHEY, CDR2 SVGEGT. Trimming pared 6 bases from V and 10 bases from J, leaving 13 bases between. The chain's CDR3 is CASSRTVQPQHF. CDR3 DNA: TGTGCCAGCAGCCGGACAGTTCAACCCCAGCATTTT.

This sequence joins TRBV5-1 and TRBJ1-2; a possible D gene is TRBD1 (6 bases). This CDR3 is built from 14 residues. Between the trimmed V and J ends, which lost 4 bases and 6 bases, there was a span of 16 bases. The germline V gene encodes CDR1 SGHRS and CDR2 YFSETQ. CDR3 coding DNA: TGCGCCAGCAGCCCGAGTGGGACAAATCATGGCTACACCTTC. As protein: CASSPSGTNHGYTF.

The chain links TRBV20-1 to TRBJ1-5; no firm D call. V lost 3 bases and J 4 bases, leaving 7 bases between the germline ends. Germline CDR1 and CDR2: DFQATT and SNEGSKA (reference sequence). The CDR3 has 12 amino acids. CDR3 protein: CSASDSNQPQHF. The DNA of the CDR3 is TGCAGTGCTAGTGATAGTAATCAGCCCCAGCATTTT.

This sequence joins TRBV10-3 and TRBJ1-1, with D perhaps matching TRBD1 (5 bases). The germline gives CDR1 ENHRY, CDR2 SYGVKD. This CDR3 has 17 amino acids. V lost 6 bases and J lost 0, with 20 bases in between. The CDR3 coding sequence is TGTGCCATCAGGCGGGACGGCCGTCCCCCCATGAACACTGAAGCTTTCTTT. Amino acids: CAIRRDGRPPMNTEAFF.

The DNA of the CDR3 is TGTGCCAGCAGTTTACAGTTGAACACTGAAGCTTTCTTT. Its translation is CASSLQLNTEAFF. The chain uses TRBV28 and TRBJ1-1; no clear D gene. Germline loops: CDR1 MDHEN, CDR2 SYDVKM. V lost 2 bases to trimming and J lost 0 bases, with 4 bases between them. The CDR3 loop spans 13 amino acids.

This clone was picked up many times. The V call is TRBV11-2, the J call TRBJ2-1, with 10 nucleotides matching TRBD2. CDR3 length: 16 residues. Germline CDR1 reads SGHAT; CDR2 reads FQNNGV. V was pared by 6 bases and J by 4 bases, with 9 bases of the junction left unmatched. The CDR3 protein is CASRTLAGAGYNEQFF. The CDR3 nucleotides are TGTGCCAGCAGGACCCTAGCGGGAGCGGGGTACAATGAGCAGTTCTTC.

The V and J genes are TRBV9 and TRBJ2-3; a possible D gene is TRBD2 (5 bases). Germline values: CDR1 SGDLS, CDR2 YYNGEE. V lost 3 bases to trimming and J lost 3 bases, with 14 bases between them. The CDR3 has 15 residues. As DNA, the CDR3 is TGTGCCAGCAGCGGATCCGGGATTGCAACAGATACGCAGTATTTT. It translates to CASSGSGIATDTQYF.

This clone was recorded once. The rearrangement uses TRBV24-1 and TRBJ1-5, with TRBD1 matching over 8 bases. This CDR3 region has 15 residues. CDR1 and CDR2 from the germline V gene are KGHDR and SFDVKD. After removal of 4 bases from V and 6 bases from J, the junction contained 7 bases not matched to a gene. CDR3 sequence: CATSDDRGWGQPQHF. CDR3 DNA sequence: TGTGCCACCAGTGACGACAGGGGATGGGGTCAGCCCCAGCATTTT.

The chain joins TRBV3-1 (or the pseudogene TRBV3-2) to TRBJ2-1; 14 bases align to TRBD2. Trimming removed 2 bases from V and 8 bases from J; junction bases left unmatched: 11. Looked up from germline, CDR1 is LGHDT and CDR2 is YNNKEL (reference sequence). The CDR3 length is 18 residues. The CDR3 nucleotides are TGTGCCAGCAGCCAATCCCTGGGACTAGCGGGAGAAGGCGATGAGCAGTTCTTC. Protein: CASSQSLGLAGEGDEQFF.

The CDR3 coding sequence is TGTGCCAGCAGTGACCTATACAATGAGCAGTTCTTC. Amino acid sequence: CASSDLYNEQFF. The rearrangement uses TRBV6-1 and TRBJ2-1; D not certain. V was shortened by 3 bases and J by 4 bases, with 4 bases between the two germline ends. This CDR3 region has 12 residues. The germline gives CDR1 MNHNS, CDR2 SASEGT.

The chain is built from TRBV19 and TRBJ2-4; possibly TRBD1 for D (6 bases). The germline V gene encodes CDR1 LNHDA and CDR2 SQIVND (reference sequence). This CDR3 spans 15 amino acids. The V gene lost 9 bases and the J gene lost 0 bases, with 15 bases spanning the gap. The CDR3 DNA follows: TGTGCCAGCGTTGGGGGCCCAATAGCCAAAAACATTCAGTACTTC. This translates into CASVGGPIAKNIQYF.

This clone came up once. The genes are TRBV10-3 and TRBJ2-6; 7 bases match TRBD1. Germline V CDR1 and CDR2: ENHRY, SYGVKD. V lost 5 bases and J lost 0; bases outside the gene matches: 10. The CDR3 extends over 18 amino acids. The DNA of the CDR3 is TGTGCCATCAGTCATGAGGGGGCGCTCAACTCTGGGGCCAACGTCCTGACTTTC. It is translated as CAISHEGALNSGANVLTF.

The rearrangement joins TRBV29-1 to TRBJ1-3; 9 bases are a match to TRBD1. This CDR3 is built from 14 residues. The V segment lost 7 bases and the J segment 0 bases; nucleotides outside the gene matches: 4. Germline lookup yields CDR1 SQVTM and CDR2 ANQGSEA. The CDR3 protein is CSARDRASGNTIYF. CDR3 sequence (DNA): TGCAGCGCCAGGGACAGGGCCTCTGGAAACACCATATATTTT.